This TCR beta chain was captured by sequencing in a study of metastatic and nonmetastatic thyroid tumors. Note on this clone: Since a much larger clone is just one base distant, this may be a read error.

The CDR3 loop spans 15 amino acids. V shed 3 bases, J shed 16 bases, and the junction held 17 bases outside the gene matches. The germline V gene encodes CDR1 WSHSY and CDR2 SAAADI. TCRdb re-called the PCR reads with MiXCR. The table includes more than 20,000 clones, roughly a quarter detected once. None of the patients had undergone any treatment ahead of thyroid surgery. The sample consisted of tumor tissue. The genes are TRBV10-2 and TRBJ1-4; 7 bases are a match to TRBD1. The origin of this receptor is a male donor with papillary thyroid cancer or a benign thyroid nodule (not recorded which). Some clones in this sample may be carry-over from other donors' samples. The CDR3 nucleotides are TGCGCCAGCAGTGACGGGACAGTCGGCATCCAAGAACCGTTTTTT. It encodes CASSDGTVGIQEPFF.